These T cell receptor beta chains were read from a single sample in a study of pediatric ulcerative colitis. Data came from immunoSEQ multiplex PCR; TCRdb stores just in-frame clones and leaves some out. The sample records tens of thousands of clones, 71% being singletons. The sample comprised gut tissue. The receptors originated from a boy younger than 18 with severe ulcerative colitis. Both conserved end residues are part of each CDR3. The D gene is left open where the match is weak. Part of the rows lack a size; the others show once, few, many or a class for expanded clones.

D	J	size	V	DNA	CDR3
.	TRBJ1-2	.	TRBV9	TGTGCCAGCAGCGTAGTTCCCGGACGCTATGGCTACACCTTC	CASSVVPGRYGYTF
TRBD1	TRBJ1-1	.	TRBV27	TGTGCCAGCACACCCAGACAGGGGGCGGGGAACACTGAAGCTTTCTTT	CASTPRQGAGNTEAFF
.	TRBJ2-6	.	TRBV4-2	TGTGCCAGCAGCCAAGATCCCCCCGGGGCCAACGTCCTGACTTTC	CASSQDPPGANVLTF
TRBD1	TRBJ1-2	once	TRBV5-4	TGCGCCAGCAGCCAAGAACTACAGGGGAACTATGGCTACACCTTC	CASSQELQGNYGYTF
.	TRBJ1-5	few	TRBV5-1	TGCGCCAGCAGCTTGGTCGGGGAGGGTCAGCCCCAGCATTTT	CASSLVGEGQPQHF
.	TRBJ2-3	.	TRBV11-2	TGTGCCAGCAGCTTAGGAATCTCCGATACGCAGTATTTT	CASSLGISDTQYF
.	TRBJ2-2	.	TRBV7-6	TGTGCCAGCAGCTCGACTAGGACCGGGGAGCTGTTTTTT	CASSSTRTGELFF
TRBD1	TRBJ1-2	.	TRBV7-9	TGTGCCAGCAGCCTTGGGACAGAAGAGGGCTACACCTTC	CASSLGTEEGYTF
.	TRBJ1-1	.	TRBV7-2	TGTGCCAGCAGCCTTACATACAACACTGAAGCTTTCTTT	CASSLTYNTEAFF
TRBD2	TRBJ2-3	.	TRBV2	TGTGCCAGCGACAGCGGGGGGGTTAATACGCAGTATTTT	CASDSGGVNTQYF
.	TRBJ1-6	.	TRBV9	TGTGCCAGCAGCGTAGATCGTTCGGGGGGCACGAATTCACCCCTCCACTTT	CASSVDRSGGTNSPLHF
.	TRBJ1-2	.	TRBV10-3	TGTGCCATCAGTGAGTCCCTGATGGGAGGCTACACCTTC	CAISESLMGGYTF
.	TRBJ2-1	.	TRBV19	.	CASSIARFGAGKFF
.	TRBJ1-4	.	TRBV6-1	TGTGCCAGCAGCCACTCGACTGAAAAACTGTTTTTT	CASSHSTEKLFF
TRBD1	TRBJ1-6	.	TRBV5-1	TGCGCCAGCAGCTTGATGGACAGGGGCAGGGGCCGGAACTCACCCCTCCACTTT	CASSLMDRGRGRNSPLHF
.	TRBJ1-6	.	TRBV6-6	TGTGCCAGCGGCACAGAGGGATCCTATAATTCACCCCTCCACTTT	CASGTEGSYNSPLHF
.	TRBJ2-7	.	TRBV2	TGTGCCAGCTCCTGGCGGGAGCAGTACTTC	CASSWREQYF
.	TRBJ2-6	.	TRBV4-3	TGCGCCAGCAGCCTAGAAAGCGGCTCTGGGGCCAACGTCCTGACTTTC	CASSLESGSGANVLTF
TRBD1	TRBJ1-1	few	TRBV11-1	TGTGCCAGCAGCCTCGACAGGGGGACTGAAGCTTTCTTT	CASSLDRGTEAFF
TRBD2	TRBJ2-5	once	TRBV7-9	TGTGCCAGCCGGCTGGGACTACTCCAAGAGACCCAGTACTTC	CASRLGLLQETQYF
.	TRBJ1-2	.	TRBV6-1	TGTGCCAGCAGACAGGGAGGCGCTAACTATGGCTACACCTTC	CASRQGGANYGYTF
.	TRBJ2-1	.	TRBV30	TGTGCCTGGAGTGTACAGGTGGCGGAGCAGTTCTTC	CAWSVQVAEQFF
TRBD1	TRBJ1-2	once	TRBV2	TGTGCCAGCGCATCTCGGGGGACAGGGGGCTGGGGCTACACCTTC	CASASRGTGGWGYTF
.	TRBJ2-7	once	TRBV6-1	TGTGCCAGCAGGCCGACAGGCGCCACATTGGGGCAGTACTTC	CASRPTGATLGQYF
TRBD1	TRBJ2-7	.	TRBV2	TGTGCCAGCTCAGGGGGACAGGGTGGTGGCGAGCAGTACTTC	CASSGGQGGGEQYF
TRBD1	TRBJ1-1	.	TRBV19	TGTGCCAGTAGTATAGGCAGGGGGTCCACTGAAGCTTTCTTT	CASSIGRGSTEAFF
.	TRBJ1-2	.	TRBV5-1	TGCGCCAGCAGCCGCGCAGCCCCAGGGTCGGTAACGGACGGCTACACCTTC	CASSRAAPGSVTDGYTF
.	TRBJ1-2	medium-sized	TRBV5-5	TGTGCCAGCAGCTTGATCGGGGTGGGCTATGGCTACACCTTC	CASSLIGVGYGYTF
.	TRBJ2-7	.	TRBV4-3	TGCGCCAGCAGCCAAGGTCTTCCCTCCTACGAGCAGTACTTC	CASSQGLPSYEQYF
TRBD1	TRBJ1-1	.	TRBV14	TGTGCCAGCAGCCCCTCAGGGGGCTATGTCGCTTTCTTT	CASSPSGGYVAFF